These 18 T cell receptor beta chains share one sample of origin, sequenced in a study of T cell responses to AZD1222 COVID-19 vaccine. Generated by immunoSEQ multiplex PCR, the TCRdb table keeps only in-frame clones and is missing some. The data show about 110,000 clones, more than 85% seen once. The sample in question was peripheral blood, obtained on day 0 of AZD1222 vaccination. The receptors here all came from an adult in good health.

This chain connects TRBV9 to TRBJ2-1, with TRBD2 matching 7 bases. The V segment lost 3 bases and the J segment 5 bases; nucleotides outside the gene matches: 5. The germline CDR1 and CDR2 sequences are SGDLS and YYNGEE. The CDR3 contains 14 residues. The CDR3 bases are TGTGCCAGCAGCGCCTTTGGGACTAACAATGAGCAGTTCTTC. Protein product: CASSAFGTNNEQFF.

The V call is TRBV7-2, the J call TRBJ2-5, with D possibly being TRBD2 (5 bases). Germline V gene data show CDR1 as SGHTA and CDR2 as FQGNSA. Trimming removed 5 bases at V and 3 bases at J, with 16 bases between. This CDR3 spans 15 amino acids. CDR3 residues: CASSPSVAGKETQYF. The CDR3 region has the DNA TGTGCCAGCAGCCCCAGTGTTGCGGGCAAAGAGACCCAGTACTTC.

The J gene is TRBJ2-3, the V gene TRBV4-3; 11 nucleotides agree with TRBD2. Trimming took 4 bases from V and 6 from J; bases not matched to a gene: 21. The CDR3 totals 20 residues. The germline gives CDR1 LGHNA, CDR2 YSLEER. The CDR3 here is CASSRIPGTSGSYGGDTQYF. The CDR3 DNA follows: TGCGCCAGCAGCCGCATACCTGGGACTAGCGGATCCTACGGAGGGGATACGCAGTATTTT.

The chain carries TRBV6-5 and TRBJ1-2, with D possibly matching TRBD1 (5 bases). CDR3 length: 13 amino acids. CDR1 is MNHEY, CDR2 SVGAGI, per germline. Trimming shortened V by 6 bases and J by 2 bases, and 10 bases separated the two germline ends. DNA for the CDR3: TGTGCCAGCAGAGACAGCCCGAACTATGGCTACACCTTC. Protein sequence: CASRDSPNYGYTF.

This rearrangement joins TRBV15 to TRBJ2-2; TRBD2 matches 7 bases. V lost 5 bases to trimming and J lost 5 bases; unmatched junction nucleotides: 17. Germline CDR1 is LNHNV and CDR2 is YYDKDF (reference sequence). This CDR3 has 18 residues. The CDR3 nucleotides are TGTGCCACCAGCGCCAGGCGGGTGGGTCCCGGGGGGACCGGGGAGCTGTTTTTT. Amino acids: CATSARRVGPGGTGELFF.

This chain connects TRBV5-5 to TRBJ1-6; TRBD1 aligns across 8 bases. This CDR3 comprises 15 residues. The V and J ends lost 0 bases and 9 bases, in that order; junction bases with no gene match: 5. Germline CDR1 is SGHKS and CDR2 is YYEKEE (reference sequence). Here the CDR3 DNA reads TGTGCCAGCAGCTTGGTTGGCAGGGGGCTTTCACCCCTCCACTTT. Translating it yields CASSLVGRGLSPLHF.

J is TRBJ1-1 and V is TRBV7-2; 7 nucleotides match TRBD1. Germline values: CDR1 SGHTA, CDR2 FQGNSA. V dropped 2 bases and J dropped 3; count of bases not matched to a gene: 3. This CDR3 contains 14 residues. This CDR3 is CASSLSRGYTEAFF. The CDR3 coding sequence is TGTGCCAGCAGCTTAAGCAGGGGGTACACTGAAGCTTTCTTT.

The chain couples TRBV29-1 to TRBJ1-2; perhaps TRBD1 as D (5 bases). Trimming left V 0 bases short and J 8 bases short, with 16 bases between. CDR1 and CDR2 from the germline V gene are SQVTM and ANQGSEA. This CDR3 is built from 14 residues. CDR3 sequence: CSVEEEAGLKGYTF. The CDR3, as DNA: TGCAGCGTTGAAGAGGAGGCAGGGCTTAAGGGCTACACCTTC.

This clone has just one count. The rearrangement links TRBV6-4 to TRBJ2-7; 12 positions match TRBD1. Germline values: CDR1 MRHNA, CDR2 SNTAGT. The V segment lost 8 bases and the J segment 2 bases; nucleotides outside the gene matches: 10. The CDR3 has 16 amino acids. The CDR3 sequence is CASAVAGQGAPYEQYF. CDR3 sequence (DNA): TGTGCCAGCGCCGTGGCGGGACAGGGGGCGCCCTACGAGCAGTACTTC.

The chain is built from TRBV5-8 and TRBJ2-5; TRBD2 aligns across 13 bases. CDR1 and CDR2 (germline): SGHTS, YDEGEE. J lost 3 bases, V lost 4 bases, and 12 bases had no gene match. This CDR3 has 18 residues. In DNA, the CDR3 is TGTGCCAGCAGCAAGGGACTAGCGGGGACCGGGGCGGAAGAGACCCAGTACTTC. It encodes CASSKGLAGTGAEETQYF.

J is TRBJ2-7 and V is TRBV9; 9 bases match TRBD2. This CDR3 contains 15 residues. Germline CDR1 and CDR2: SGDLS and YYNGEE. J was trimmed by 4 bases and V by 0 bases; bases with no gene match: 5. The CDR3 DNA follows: TGTGCCAGCAGCGTAGAAGGGCGGGAGGGTTACGAGCAGTACTTC. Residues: CASSVEGREGYEQYF.

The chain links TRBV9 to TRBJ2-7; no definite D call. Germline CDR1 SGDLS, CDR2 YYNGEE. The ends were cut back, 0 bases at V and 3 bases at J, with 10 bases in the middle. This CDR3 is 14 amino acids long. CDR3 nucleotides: TGTGCCAGCAGCGTAGGCAGAGGTGACTACGAGCAGTACTTC. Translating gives CASSVGRGDYEQYF.

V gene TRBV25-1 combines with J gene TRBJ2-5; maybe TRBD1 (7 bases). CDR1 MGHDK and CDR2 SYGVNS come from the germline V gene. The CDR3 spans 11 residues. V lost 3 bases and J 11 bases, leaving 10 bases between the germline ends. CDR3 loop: CASSEAGQQYF. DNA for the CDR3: TGTGCCAGCAGTGAGGCGGGACAGCAGTACTTC. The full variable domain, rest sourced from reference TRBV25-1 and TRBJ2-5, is EADIYQTPRYLVIGTGKKITLECSQTMGHDKMYWYQQDPGMELHLIHYSYGVNSTEKGDLSSESTVSRIRTEHFPLTLESARPSHTSQYLCASSEAGQQYFGPGTRLLVL.

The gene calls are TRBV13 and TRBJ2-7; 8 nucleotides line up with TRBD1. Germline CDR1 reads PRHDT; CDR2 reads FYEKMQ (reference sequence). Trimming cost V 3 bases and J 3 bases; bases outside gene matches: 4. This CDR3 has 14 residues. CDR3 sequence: CASSFRTGFYEQYF. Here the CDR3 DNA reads TGTGCCAGCAGCTTCCGGACAGGGTTCTACGAGCAGTACTTC.

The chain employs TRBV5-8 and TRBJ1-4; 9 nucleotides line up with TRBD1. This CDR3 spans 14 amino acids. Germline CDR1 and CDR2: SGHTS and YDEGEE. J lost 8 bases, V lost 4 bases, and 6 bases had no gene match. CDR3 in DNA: TGTGCCAGCAGCCCGGGACAGGGTTCGGAAAAACTGTTTTTT. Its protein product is CASSPGQGSEKLFF.

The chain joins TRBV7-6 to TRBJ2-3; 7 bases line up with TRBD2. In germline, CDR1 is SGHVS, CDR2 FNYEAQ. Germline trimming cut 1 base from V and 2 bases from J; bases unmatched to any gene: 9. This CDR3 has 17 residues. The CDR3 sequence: CASSLGGLRLATDTQYF. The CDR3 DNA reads TGTGCCAGCAGCTTAGGAGGGTTAAGACTAGCCACAGATACGCAGTATTTT.

In nucleotides, the CDR3 is TGTGCCAGCAGCGTAGGGGAGGATACGCAGTATTTT. Encoded protein: CASSVGEDTQYF. The chain employs TRBV9 and TRBJ2-3; a possible D gene is TRBD2 (5 bases). V was pared by 0 bases and J by 6 bases, with 5 bases between. Germline CDR1 and CDR2: SGDLS and YYNGEE. This CDR3 region has 12 residues.

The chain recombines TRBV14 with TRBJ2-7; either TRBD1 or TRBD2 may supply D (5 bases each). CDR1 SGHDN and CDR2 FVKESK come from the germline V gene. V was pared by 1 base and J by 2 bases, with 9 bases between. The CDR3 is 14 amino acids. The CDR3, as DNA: TGTGCCAGCAGCCAAGGGGGGTCTACCTACGAGCAGTACTTC. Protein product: CASSQGGSTYEQYF.